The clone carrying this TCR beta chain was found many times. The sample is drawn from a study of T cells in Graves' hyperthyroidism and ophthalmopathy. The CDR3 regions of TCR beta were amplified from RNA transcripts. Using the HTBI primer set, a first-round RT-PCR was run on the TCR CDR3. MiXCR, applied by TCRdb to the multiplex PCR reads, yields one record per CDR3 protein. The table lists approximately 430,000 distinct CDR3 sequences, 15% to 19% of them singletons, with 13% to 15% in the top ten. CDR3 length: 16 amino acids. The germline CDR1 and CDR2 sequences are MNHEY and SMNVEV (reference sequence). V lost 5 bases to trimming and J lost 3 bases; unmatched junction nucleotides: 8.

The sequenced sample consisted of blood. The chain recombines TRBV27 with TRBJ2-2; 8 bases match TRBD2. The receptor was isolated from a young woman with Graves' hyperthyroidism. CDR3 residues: CASSESGSRDTGELFF. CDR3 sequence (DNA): TGTGCCAGCAGTGAGAGCGGGAGTAGGGACACCGGGGAGCTGTTTTTT.